Here is one TCR beta chain with its context. This clonotype was seen repeatedly, ten times or more. The antigen it binds to is not known. No clone much larger than this one lies a single base away; base qualities are absent. This entry belongs to a study of quantifying T cell responses using KT2 cells (dated by TCRdb to the late 2010s). About the study as a whole: RNA was DNase-treated and reverse transcribed with TCR alpha and beta constant-region primers, mostly using SuperScript III. Under optimum conditions, the efficiency of the T4 ligation step was estimated to be more than 8%. PCR2 was run as a SYBR Green qPCR and stopped at a predetermined fluorescence threshold to avoid over-amplification.

Known numbers of KT2, a T cell clone whose TCR had been sequenced previously, were spiked into unfractionated PBMC to test the sensitivity and accuracy of the pipeline. KT2 cells were mixed with a fixed number of PBMC to create a range of KT2-to-PBMC ratios. Unmatched junction bases come to 3, with V trimmed by 4 bases and J by 1 base. Reading the germline V gene gives CDR1 SGDLS and CDR2 YYNGEE. The cysteine opens and the phenylalanine closes a CDR3 of 14 amino acids. Solely the CDR3 DNA is kept, with 42 bases framed from the first base. Here is what the overall study found, with its caveats: Saturation in the detection of KT2 sequences was observed at very high KT2 spike-in numbers. A linear scaling of KT2 alpha and beta sequence counts with input KT2 cell number was observed over several orders of magnitude. The study did not include a side-by-side comparison of this pipeline with other TCR sequencing techniques. KT2 sequences were still detected at the lowest spike-in tested, roughly one KT2 cell per 100,000 PBMC.

Libraries were made using UMI-ligation and nested PCR. A single-stranded oligonucleotide bearing the Illumina SP2 sequence and a UMI was ligated to the 3' end of the cDNA with T4 RNA ligase 1. PCR1 consisted of roughly 4 cycles (98 degrees C 15 s, 69 degrees C 30 s, 72 degrees C 40 s), and for the beta primer an equimolar mix of RC1.1 and RC1.2 was used to cover TRBC1 and TRBC2. Starting at PCR2, the TCR alpha and beta chains were handled separately, and sample indices and Illumina adaptors were added. The UMI was composed of 12 random nucleotides, arranged as two hexamers separated by a spacer, and was positioned after an 8-base spacer. Sequencing was done on an Illumina MiSeq using v2 2x251 paired-end chemistry, usually with over nine samples per run. To boost diversity, each sequencing library was supplemented with PhiX DNA at roughly 4.5-7%. As for the authors' bioinformatics: bcl2fastq converted raw reads to FASTQ, and Demultiplexor demultiplexed the reads by dual indices. V and J genes were assigned by Decombinator through tag matching, with a single base-pair mismatch permitted. UMIs were used by Collapsinator to correct both sequencing errors and frequency errors caused by PCR heterogeneity. CDR3Translator turned Decombinator identifiers into nucleotide sequence, translated that sequence into amino acids, and pulled out the CDR3 based on C- and N-terminal motifs. Each distinct KT2 TCR was counted as a cluster of KT2 sequences sharing one unique molecular identifier. TCRdb reprocessed the public reads (quality trimming at Q25 with fastp, clone calling with MiXCR) and kept in-frame beta chains. Each record represents a unique CDR3 protein, reported with the most common genes and DNA among its rows. TCRdb, rather than the study authors, made the V and J calls. The sample table contains about 33,000 distinct CDR3 sequences; only one count was recorded for over 9% of them. The ten largest make up 8.5% to 10% of the sample.

Recombination connected TRBV9 to TRBJ2-3, and 7 junction bases match TRBD1. The sample taken for sequencing was PBMCs spiked with cells of the T cell clone KT2. The receptor was derived from a human donor. The sequence in DNA is TGTGCCAGCAGCTTTGGACAGGGCACAGATACGCAGTATTTT. Its coded protein is CASSFGQGTDTQYF.